Each of the 17 T cell receptor beta chains below was sequenced from the same sample in a study of T cell repertoires in cytomegalovirus infection. Antigens for these TCRs are unknown. MiXCR, run by TCRdb on the reads, gives a single entry per CDR3 protein. This sample yields roughly 280,000 distinct CDR3 sequences, of which roughly a fifth are seen a single time; approximately 20% belongs to the top ten. The sample in question was cultured PBMCs, obtained from culture after CMV antigen stimulation. Every receptor here comes from a human donor in good health (CMV status not recorded). Some clones in this sample may be carry-over from other donors' samples.

This clonotype has ten or more counts. This rearrangement joins TRBV7-2 to TRBJ1-2; 10 nucleotides match TRBD1. The CDR3 contains 18 residues. Germline trimming cut 6 bases from V and 5 bases from J; bases unmatched to any gene: 18. Germline V gives CDR1 SGHTA, CDR2 FQGNSA. This CDR3 is CASRGAGQGTARRYGYTF. DNA of the CDR3: TGTGCCAGCAGAGGCGCGGGACAGGGGACCGCACGTCGGTATGGCTACACCTTC.

This clonotype was counted a few times. The J gene is TRBJ2-1, the V gene TRBV12-3 or TRBV12-4; TRBD1 matches 8 bases. CDR3 length equals 16 residues. The ends lost 6 bases at V and 5 bases at J; junction bases unmatched: 12. CDR3 loop: CASSAGDRGSHNEQFF. In nucleotides, the CDR3 is TGTGCCAGCAGCGCCGGTGACAGGGGAAGCCACAATGAGCAGTTCTTC.

In this sample, this clonotype turned up many times. The CDR3 is CASSLGRQNSPLHF. DNA of the CDR3: TGTGCCAGCAGCCTGGGACGGCAGAATTCACCCCTCCACTTT. The chain joins TRBV7-2 to TRBJ1-6, with D maybe TRBD1 (5 bases). Trimming left V 5 bases short and J 7 bases short, with 12 bases between. Looked up from germline, CDR1 is SGHTA and CDR2 is FQGNSA. This CDR3 comprises 14 residues.

This clonotype was detected many times. The chain is built from TRBV27 and TRBJ1-5; 7 bases line up with TRBD1. V was pared by 6 bases and J by 6 bases, with 2 bases of the junction left unmatched. This CDR3 is built from 12 residues. Looked up from germline, CDR1 is MNHEY and CDR2 is SMNVEV (reference sequence). CDR3: CASSPGGQPQHF. The CDR3 DNA reads TGTGCCAGCAGCCCAGGGGGTCAGCCCCAGCATTTT.

The genes are TRBV2 and TRBJ2-2; 7 bases line up with TRBD2. The CDR3 spans 15 residues. CDR1 and CDR2 (germline): SNHLY, FYNNEI. With V trimmed by 3 bases and J by 4 bases, 5 bases remained unmatched. This CDR3 reads CASSEEGRVTGELFF. CDR3 bases: TGTGCCAGCAGTGAGGAGGGGAGGGTCACCGGGGAGCTGTTTTTT.

The chain links TRBV6-6 to TRBJ1-4; no clear D gene. Germline V gene data show CDR1 as MNHNY and CDR2 as SVGAGI (reference sequence). The germline V and J ends were trimmed by 8 bases and 7 bases, with 8 bases remaining between them. The CDR3 is 11 residues long. The CDR3 nucleotides are TGTGCCAGCGACAACAGTGAAAAACTGTTTTTT. This sequence encodes CASDNSEKLFF.

This clonotype came up many times. This sequence joins TRBV10-3 and TRBJ2-7; 9 nucleotides match TRBD2. Trimming took 0 bases from V and 7 from J; bases not matched to a gene: 7. Germline V gene data show CDR1 as ENHRY and CDR2 as SYGVKD. The length of the CDR3 is 15 residues. CDR3 in DNA: TGTGCCATCAGTGAGTCGAGCGGGAGGAGGAGGGAGCAGTACTTC. It specifies CAISESSGRRREQYF.

Many counts were recorded for this clonotype. V usage is TRBV7-9 and J usage is TRBJ2-1; 9 positions match TRBD2. The germline V gene has CDR1 SEHNR and CDR2 FQNEAQ (reference sequence). The CDR3 loop spans 17 amino acids. The V segment lost 3 bases and the J segment 6 bases; nucleotides outside the gene matches: 12. As DNA, the CDR3 is TGTGCCAGCAGCTTTCGTGGGGCCGGACTAGCGATCAATGAGCAGTTCTTC. Translated: CASSFRGAGLAINEQFF.

J is TRBJ1-4 and V is TRBV7-4, with D tentatively TRBD1 (6 bases). The CDR3 length is 16 residues. V lost 0 bases and J lost 7, with 15 bases in between. Germline-derived CDR1 and CDR2 are SGHVT and SQSDAQ. This chain's CDR3 is CASSLALRGAAEKLFF. The CDR3 region has the DNA TGTGCCAGCAGCTTAGCGCTAAGGGGGGCGGCTGAAAAACTGTTTTTT. Together with reference TRBV7-4 and TRBJ1-4, the CDR3 gives the full variable domain: GAGVSQSPRYKVAKRGRDVALRCDSISGHVTLYWYRQTLGQGSEVLTYSQSDAQRDKSGRPSGRFSAERPERSVSTLKIQRTEQGDSAVYLCASSLALRGAAEKLFFGSGTQLSVL.

This clonotype was observed at least ten times. V gene TRBV30 combines with J gene TRBJ2-4; perhaps TRBD1 as D (6 bases). The ends were cut back, 0 bases at V and 8 bases at J, with 14 bases in the middle. The CDR3 totals 14 residues. The germline gives CDR1 GTSNPN, CDR2 SVGIG (reference sequence). The CDR3 protein is CAWSVQGRIDIQYF. The CDR3 region has the DNA TGTGCCTGGAGTGTACAGGGAAGGATCGACATTCAGTACTTC.

The gene calls are TRBV6-5 and TRBJ2-2; 7 nucleotides align to TRBD1. The J segment lost 3 bases and the V segment lost 8 bases, leaving 6 bases of the junction unmatched. This CDR3 contains 14 residues. CDR1 is MNHEY and CDR2 is SVGAGI in the germline V gene. The CDR3 sequence: CASRTGSHTGELFF. DNA of the CDR3: TGTGCCAGCCGGACAGGATCGCACACCGGGGAGCTGTTTTTT.

This clonotype was observed once. Lacking the conserved final phenylalanine or tryptophan, this CDR3 likely reflects a read error. No DNA is shown, since the ends of the CDR3 on it are uncertain; the CDR3 is the one TCRdb lists. V is TRBV29-1 and J is TRBJ2-1; the tabulated D call, TRBD2, remains unverified against the DNA. CDR1 and CDR2 (germline): SQVTM, ANQGSEA. The CDR3 extends over 14 residues, inclusive of both ends. Here the CDR3 reads CSVDSSGSRLEQFG.

The rearrangement joins TRBV7-9 to TRBJ2-5, with D perhaps assigned TRBD1 or TRBD2 (6 bases each). CDR3 size: 16 residues. Germline CDR1 is SEHNR and CDR2 is FQNEAQ (reference sequence). V was clipped by 3 bases and J by 9 bases, with 23 bases between them. The CDR3 sequence is CASSFPGGLAPGAQYF. CDR3 nucleotides: TGTGCCAGCAGCTTCCCCGGTGGGCTAGCGCCAGGGGCCCAGTACTTC.

This clonotype has just a few counts. The CDR3 spells CASSQGEVIIGQLDPSSYNEQFF. For the CDR3, the DNA is TGCGCCAGCAGCCAAGGCGAGGTAATCATAGGACAGCTCGATCCTAGCTCCTACAATGAGCAGTTCTTC. The genes are TRBV4-3 and TRBJ2-1; D might be TRBD1 (6 bases). V was cut by 1 base and J by 0 bases, with 31 bases left in between. The germline gives CDR1 LGHNA, CDR2 YSLEER. The CDR3 covers 23 residues.

This clonotype has ten or more counts. The CDR3 DNA is TGTGCCAGCAGCTCCTTTAACACCGGGGAGCTGTTTTTT. Its protein is CASSSFNTGELFF. The chain couples TRBV7-2 to TRBJ2-2; D call uncertain. Looked up from germline, CDR1 is SGHTA and CDR2 is FQGNSA. With 4 bases removed from V and 2 bases from J, the gap between germline ends came to 5 bases. The CDR3 spans 13 residues.

This chain links TRBV20-1 with TRBJ2-1; tentative D call: TRBD2 (6 bases). Between the trimmed V and J ends, which lost 5 bases and 3 bases, there was a span of 17 bases. The germline V gene encodes CDR1 DFQATT and CDR2 SNEGSKA (reference sequence). This CDR3 has 15 amino acids. The CDR3 reads CSALYPRESYNEQFF. The CDR3, as DNA: TGCAGTGCTCTGTACCCCCGGGAGAGCTACAATGAGCAGTTCTTC.

Ten or more counts support this clonotype. As DNA, the CDR3 is TGTGCCAGCAGCCCGGGGACCCGGCATGGCTACACCTTC. It specifies CASSPGTRHGYTF. V and J are TRBV9 and TRBJ1-2; weak D call: TRBD1 (5 bases). V was trimmed by 4 bases and J by 6 bases, leaving 13 bases between them. The CDR3 spans 13 residues. Looked up from germline, CDR1 is SGDLS and CDR2 is YYNGEE.